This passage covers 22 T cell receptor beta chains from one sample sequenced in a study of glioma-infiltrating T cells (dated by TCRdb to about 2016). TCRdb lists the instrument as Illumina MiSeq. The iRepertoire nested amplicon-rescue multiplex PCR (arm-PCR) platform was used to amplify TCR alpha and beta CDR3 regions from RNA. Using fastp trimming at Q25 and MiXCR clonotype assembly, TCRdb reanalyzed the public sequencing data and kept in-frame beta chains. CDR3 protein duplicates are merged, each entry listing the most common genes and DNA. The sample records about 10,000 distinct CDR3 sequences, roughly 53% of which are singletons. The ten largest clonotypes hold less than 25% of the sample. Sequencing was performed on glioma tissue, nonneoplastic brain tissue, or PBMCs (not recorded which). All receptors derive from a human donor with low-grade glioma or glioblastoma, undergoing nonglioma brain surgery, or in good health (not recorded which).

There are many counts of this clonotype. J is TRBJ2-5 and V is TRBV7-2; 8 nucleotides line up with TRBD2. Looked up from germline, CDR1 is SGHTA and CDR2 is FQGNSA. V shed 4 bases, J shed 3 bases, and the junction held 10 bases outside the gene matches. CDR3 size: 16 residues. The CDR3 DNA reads TGTGCCAGCAGCTCACCCGGGGGAGCGGGAGAAGAGACCCAGTACTTC. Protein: CASSSPGGAGEETQYF.

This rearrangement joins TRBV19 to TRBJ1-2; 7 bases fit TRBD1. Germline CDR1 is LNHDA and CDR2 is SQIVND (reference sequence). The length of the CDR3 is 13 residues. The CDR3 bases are TGTGTTAGTAAGGAGCAGGGGGTAGATGGCTACACCTTC. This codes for CVSKEQGVDGYTF.

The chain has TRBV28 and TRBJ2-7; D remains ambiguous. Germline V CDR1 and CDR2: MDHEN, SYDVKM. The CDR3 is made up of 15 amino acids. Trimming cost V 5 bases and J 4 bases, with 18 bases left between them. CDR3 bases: TGTGCCAGCAGTCCGACATTGGGCGTAGGTTACGAGCAGTACTTC. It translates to CASSPTLGVGYEQYF.

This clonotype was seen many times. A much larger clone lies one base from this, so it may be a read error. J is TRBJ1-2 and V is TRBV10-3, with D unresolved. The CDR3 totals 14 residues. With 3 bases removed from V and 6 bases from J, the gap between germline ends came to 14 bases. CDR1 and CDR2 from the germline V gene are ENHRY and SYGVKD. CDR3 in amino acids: CAISDPLGLNGYTF. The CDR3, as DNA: TGTGCCATCAGTGACCCACTAGGGCTAAATGGCTACACCTTC.

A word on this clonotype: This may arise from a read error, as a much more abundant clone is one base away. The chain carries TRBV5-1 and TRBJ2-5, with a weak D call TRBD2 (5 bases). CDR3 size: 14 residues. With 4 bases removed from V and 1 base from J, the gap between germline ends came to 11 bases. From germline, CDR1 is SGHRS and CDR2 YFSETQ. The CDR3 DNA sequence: TGCGCCAGCAGCCAGCGGACTTTCCAAGAGACCCAGTACTTC. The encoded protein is CASSQRTFQETQYF.

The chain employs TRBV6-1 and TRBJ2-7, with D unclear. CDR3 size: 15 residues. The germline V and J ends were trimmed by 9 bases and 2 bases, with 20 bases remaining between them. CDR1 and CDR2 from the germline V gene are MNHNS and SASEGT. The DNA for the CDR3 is TGTGCCAGTCCCGCCGGCGCAGGCGGTGCCTACGAGCAGTACTTC. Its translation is CASPAGAGGAYEQYF.

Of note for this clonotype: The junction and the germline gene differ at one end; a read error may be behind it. CDR3 DNA sequence: TGTGCCAGCATTGAATCCCACTCTGGGGCCAATTTCCTGACTTTC. Translated: CASIESHSGANFLTF. The J gene is TRBJ2-6, the V gene TRBV6-1, with D perhaps TRBD1 (5 bases). Germline CDR1 reads MNHNS; CDR2 reads SASEGT. The CDR3 is 15 amino acids.

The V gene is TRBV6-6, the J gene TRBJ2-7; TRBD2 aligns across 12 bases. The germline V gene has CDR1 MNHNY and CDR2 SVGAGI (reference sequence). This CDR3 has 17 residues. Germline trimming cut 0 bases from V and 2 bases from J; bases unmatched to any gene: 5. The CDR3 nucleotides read TGTGCCAGCAGTTACTCCTTACTAGCGGGAGGTGCCTACGAGCAGTACTTC. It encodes CASSYSLLAGGAYEQYF.

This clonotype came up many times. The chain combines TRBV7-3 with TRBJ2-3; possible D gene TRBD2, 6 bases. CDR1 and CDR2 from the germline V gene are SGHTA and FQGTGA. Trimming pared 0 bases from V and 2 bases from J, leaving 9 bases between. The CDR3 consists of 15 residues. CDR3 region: CASSLTSGHTDTQYF. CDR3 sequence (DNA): TGTGCCAGCAGCTTAACTAGCGGACACACAGATACGCAGTATTTT.

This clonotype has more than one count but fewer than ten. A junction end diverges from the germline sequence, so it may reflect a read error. CDR3 coding DNA: TGTGCCCGCAGCGACAGGGTGACCTACAATGAACAGTTCTTC. Translating gives CARSDRVTYNEQFF. The rearrangement uses TRBV7-6 and TRBJ2-1; 7 bases are a match to TRBD1. This CDR3 contains 14 residues. The germline V gene encodes CDR1 SGHVS and CDR2 FNYEAQ.

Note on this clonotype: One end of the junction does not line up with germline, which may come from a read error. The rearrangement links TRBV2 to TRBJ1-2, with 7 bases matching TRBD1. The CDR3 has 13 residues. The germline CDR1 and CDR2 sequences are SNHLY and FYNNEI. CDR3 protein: CVSSETGNYGYNF. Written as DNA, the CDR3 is TGTGTCAGCAGTGAGACAGGGAACTATGGCTACAACTTC.

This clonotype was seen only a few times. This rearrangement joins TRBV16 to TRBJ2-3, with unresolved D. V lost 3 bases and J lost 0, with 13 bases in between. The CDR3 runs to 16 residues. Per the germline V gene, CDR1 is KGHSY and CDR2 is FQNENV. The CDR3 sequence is CASSQRVDPSTDTQYF. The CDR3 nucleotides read TGTGCCAGCAGCCAGCGAGTAGACCCGAGCACAGATACGCAGTATTTT.

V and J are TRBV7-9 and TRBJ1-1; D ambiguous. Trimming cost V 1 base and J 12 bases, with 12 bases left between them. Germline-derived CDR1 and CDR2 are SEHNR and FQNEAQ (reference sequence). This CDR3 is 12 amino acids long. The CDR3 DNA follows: TGTGCCAGCAGCTTAGGGGGTCCTCAAACTTTCTTT. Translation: CASSLGGPQTFF.

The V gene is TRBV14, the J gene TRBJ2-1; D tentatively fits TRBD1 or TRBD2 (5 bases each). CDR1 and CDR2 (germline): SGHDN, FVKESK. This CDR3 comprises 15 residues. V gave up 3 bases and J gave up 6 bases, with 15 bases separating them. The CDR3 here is CASSHLGAGGNEQFF. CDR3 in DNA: TGTGCCAGCAGCCATTTAGGGGCAGGAGGCAATGAGCAGTTCTTC.

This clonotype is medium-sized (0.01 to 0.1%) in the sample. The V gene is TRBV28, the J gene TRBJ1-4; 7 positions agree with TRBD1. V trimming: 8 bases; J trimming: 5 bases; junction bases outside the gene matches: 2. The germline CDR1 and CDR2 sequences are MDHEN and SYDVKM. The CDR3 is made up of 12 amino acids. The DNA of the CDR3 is TGTGCCAGCGGGGACAGCAATGAAAAACTGTTTTTT. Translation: CASGDSNEKLFF.

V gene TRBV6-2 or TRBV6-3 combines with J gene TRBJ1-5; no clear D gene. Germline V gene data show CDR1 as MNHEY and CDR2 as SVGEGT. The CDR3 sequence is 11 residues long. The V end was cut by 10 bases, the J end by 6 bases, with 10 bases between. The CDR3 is CAISEAQPQHF. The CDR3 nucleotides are TGTGCCATTAGCGAAGCTCAGCCCCAGCATTTT.

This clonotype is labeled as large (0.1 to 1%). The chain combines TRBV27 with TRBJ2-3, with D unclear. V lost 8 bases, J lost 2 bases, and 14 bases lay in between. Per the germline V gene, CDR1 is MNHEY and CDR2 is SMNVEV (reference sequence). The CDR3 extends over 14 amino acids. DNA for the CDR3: TGTGCCAGCGGCAATCGGATCCCCACAGATACGCAGTATTTT. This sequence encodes CASGNRIPTDTQYF.

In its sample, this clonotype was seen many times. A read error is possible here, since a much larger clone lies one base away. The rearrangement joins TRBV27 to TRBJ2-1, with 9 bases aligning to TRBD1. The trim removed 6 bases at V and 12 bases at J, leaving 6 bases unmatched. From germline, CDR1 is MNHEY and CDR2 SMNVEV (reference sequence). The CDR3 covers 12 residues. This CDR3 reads CASRRQGDGQFF. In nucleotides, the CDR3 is TGTGCCAGCAGGCGACAGGGGGATGGGCAGTTCTTC.

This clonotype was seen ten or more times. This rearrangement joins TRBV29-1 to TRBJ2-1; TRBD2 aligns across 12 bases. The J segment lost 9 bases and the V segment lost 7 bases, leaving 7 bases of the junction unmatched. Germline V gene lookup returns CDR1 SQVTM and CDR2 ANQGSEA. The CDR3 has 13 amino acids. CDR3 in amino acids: CSGLAGVYREQFF. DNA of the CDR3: TGCAGCGGACTAGCGGGAGTCTACCGTGAGCAGTTCTTC.

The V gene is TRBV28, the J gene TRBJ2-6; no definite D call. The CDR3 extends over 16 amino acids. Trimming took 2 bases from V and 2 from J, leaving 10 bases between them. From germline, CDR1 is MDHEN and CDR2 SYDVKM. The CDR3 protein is CASSLPQSTGANVLTF. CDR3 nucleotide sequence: TGTGCCAGCAGTTTACCACAGTCCACTGGGGCCAACGTCCTGACTTTC.

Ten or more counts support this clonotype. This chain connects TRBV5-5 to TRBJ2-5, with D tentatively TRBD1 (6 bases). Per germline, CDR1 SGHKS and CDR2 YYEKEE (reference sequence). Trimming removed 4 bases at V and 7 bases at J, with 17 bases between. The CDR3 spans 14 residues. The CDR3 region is CASSGPGHHPTQYF. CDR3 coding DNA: TGTGCCAGCAGCGGGCCGGGACATCATCCGACCCAGTACTTC.

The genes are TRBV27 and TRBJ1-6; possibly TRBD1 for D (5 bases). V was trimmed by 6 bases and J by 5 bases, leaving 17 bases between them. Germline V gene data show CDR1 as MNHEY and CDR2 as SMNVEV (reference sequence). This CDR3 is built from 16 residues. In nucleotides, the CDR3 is TGTGCCAGCAGGCCTAGTGACAGCGGGAATAATTCACCCCTCCACTTT. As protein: CASRPSDSGNNSPLHF.